This T cell receptor (beta chain) is drawn from a study of blood T cell repertoires in COVID-19. Original processing notes: It was from reference gene primer amplification that nucleated cell counts were estimated. Libraries were prepared by immunoSEQ multiplex PCR; TCRdb keeps only in-frame clonotypes and omits some of them. V and J calls and clone size are those listed in that table; D and trimming were worked out from the DNA. Of approximately 110,000 clones listed, around 80% are singletons. This CDR3 region has 15 residues. The germline gives CDR1 SGHNT, CDR2 YYREEE (reference sequence). Trimming shortened V by 0 bases and J by 1 base, and 10 bases separated the two germline ends.

Sequencing used peripheral blood. The sequence was obtained from a man between 70 and 80 years old with active or convalescent COVID-19. The chain links TRBV5-4 to TRBJ1-1; possibly TRBD1 for D (5 bases). The DNA for the CDR3 is TGTGCCAGCAGCTTGGTAGGGGCTGCGAACACTGAAGCTTTCTTT. Its translation is CASSLVGAANTEAFF.